This T cell receptor (beta chain) originates from a study of pediatric ulcerative colitis. Notes on the study in general: Rectal repertoires separated controls, mild-moderate and acute severe colitis. Rectal pinch biopsies may include blood-derived T cells.

With regard to this clone: Its antigen remains unidentified.

Germline assignment: CDR1 LGHNT and CDR2 FRNRAP. V dropped 4 bases and J dropped 3; count of bases not matched to a gene: 9. This CDR3 is built from 16 residues. During colonoscopy, one to two rectal pinch biopsies were collected. Before the diagnostic colonoscopy, ulcerative colitis patients were free of immunosuppressive medication. The assay was run at survey level. This table comes from immunoSEQ multiplex PCR, and its TCRdb copy is limited to in-frame clones, with some not included. The repertoire consists of 23,000 or so clones, with roughly 70% occurring once and the leading ten covering roughly 15%.

The source of this sequence is a boy between 10 and 17 years old with severe ulcerative colitis. Sequencing input: gut tissue. This chain connects TRBV12-5 to TRBJ2-3; 8 nucleotides match TRBD2. DNA for the CDR3: TGTGCTAGTGGTTCAATGGCGGGGGGACCGACAGATACGCAGTATTTT. Translated, it gives CASGSMAGGPTDTQYF.